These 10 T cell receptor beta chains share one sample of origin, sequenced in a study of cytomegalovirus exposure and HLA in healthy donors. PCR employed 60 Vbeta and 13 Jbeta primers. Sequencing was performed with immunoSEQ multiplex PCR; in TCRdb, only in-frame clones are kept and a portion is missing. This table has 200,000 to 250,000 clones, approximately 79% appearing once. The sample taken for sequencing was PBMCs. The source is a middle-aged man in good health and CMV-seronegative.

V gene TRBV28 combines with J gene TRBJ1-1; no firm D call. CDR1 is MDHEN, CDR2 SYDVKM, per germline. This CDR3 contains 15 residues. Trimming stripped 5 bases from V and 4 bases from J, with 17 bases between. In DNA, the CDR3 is TGTGCCAGCAGTCCAAACTTTGAAAAGATCACTGAAGCTTTCTTT. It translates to CASSPNFEKITEAFF.

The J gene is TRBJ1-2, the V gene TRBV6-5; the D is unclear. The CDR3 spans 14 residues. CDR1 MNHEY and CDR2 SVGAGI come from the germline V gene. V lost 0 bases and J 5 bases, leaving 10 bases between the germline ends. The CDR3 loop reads CASSYSSRGYGYTF. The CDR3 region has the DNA TGTGCCAGCAGTTACTCGAGTCGTGGTTATGGCTACACCTTC.

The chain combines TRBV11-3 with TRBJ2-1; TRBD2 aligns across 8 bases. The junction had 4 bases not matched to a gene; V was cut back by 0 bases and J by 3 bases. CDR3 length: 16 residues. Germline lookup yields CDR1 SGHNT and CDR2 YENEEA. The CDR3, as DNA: TGTGCCAGCAGCTTAGACGGAGCGGGGGACTACAATGAGCAGTTCTTC. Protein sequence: CASSLDGAGDYNEQFF.

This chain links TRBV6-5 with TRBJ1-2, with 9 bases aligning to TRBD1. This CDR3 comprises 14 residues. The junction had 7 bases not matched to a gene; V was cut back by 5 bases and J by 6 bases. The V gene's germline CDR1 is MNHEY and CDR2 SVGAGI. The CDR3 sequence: CASSTTDRGDGYTF. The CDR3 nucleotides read TGTGCCAGCAGTACTACGGACAGGGGTGATGGCTACACCTTC.

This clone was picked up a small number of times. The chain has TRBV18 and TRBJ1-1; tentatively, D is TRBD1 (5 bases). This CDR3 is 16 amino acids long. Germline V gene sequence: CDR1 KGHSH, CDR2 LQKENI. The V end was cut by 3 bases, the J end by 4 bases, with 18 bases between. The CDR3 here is CASSPPLGGEGTEAFF. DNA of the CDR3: TGTGCCAGCTCACCCCCTTTGGGAGGGGAAGGCACTGAAGCTTTCTTT. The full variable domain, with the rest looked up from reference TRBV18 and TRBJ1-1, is NAGVMQNPRHLVRRRGQEARLRCSPMKGHSHVYWYRQLPEEGLKFMVYLQKENIIDESGMPKERFSAEFPKEGPSILRIQQVVRGDSAAYFCASSPPLGGEGTEAFFGQGTRLTVV.

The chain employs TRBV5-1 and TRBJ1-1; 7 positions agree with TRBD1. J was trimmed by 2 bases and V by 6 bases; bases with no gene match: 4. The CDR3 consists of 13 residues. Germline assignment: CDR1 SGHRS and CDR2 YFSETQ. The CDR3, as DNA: TGCGCCAGCAAGGGGGCGGGAAACACTGAAGCTTTCTTT. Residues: CASKGAGNTEAFF.

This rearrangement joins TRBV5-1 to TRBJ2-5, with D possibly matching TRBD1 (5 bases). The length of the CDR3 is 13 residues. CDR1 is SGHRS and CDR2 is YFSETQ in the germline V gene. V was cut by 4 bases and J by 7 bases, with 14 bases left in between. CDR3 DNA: TGCGCCAGCAGCGAACAGGCTCTAAGGACCCAGTACTTC. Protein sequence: CASSEQALRTQYF.

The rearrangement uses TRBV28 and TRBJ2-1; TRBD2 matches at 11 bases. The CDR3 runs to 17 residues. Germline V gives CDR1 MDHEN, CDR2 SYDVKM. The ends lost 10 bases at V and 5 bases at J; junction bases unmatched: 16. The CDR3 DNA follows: TGTGCCACCTCGGGACTAGCGGAGCGAGTCTCGGACAATGAGCAGTTCTTC. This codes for CATSGLAERVSDNEQFF.

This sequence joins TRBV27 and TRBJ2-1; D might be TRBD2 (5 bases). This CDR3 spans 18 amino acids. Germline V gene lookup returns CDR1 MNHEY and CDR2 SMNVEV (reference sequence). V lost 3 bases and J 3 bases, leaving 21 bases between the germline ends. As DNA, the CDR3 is TGTGCCAGCAGTTTGATCCTAGCACCCGATCCCATCTACAATGAGCAGTTCTTC. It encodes CASSLILAPDPIYNEQFF.

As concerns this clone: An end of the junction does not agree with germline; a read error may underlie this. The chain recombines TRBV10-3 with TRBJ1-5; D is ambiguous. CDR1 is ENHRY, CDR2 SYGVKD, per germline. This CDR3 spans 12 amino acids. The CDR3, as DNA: TGTGCCACCAGTGAGGGAGGTCAGCCCCAGCATTTT. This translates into CATSEGGQPQHF.